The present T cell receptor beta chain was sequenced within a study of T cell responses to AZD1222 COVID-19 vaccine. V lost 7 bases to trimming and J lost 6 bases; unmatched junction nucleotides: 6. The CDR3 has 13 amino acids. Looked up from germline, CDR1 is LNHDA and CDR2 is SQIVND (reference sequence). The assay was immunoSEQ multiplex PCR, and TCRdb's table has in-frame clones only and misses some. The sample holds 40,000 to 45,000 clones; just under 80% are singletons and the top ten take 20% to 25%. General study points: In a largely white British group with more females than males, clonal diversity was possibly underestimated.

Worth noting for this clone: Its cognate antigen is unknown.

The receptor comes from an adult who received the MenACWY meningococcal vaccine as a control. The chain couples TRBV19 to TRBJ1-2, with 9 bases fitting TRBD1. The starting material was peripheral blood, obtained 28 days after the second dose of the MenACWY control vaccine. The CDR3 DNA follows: TGTGCCAGTAATCGGACAGGGGTGCATGGCTACACCTTC. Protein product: CASNRTGVHGYTF.